Listed below are T cell receptor beta chains from one sample, sequenced in a study of cytomegalovirus exposure and HLA in healthy donors. The assay was immunoSEQ multiplex PCR, and TCRdb's table has in-frame clones only and misses some. The sample includes 100,000 to 150,000 clones, over 80% of them seen just once. The specimen was PBMCs. These receptors all stem from a man aged 18 to 35 in good health and CMV-seropositive. Each CDR3 is given with its conserved first and last residue. D genes are given only for firm matches. Clone sizes are given selectively: once, few, many, or a class where the clone is expanded.

>NA|NA|TRBV19|TRBJ1-5
CASSIQGNNQPQHF
TGTGCCAGTAGTATACAGGGCAACAATCAGCCCCAGCATTTT
>NA|TRBD1|TRBV19|TRBJ1-1
CAGQGNTEAFF
TGTGCCGGACAGGGGAACACTGAAGCTTTCTTT
>NA|TRBD1|TRBV9|TRBJ1-4
CASSPEGQPNEKLFF
TGTGCCAGCAGCCCCGAGGGACAGCCTAATGAAAAACTGTTTTTT
>once|TRBD2|TRBV7-3|TRBJ2-3
CASSSSGGAWDTQYF
TGTGCCAGCAGCTCTAGCGGGGGGGCTTGGGATACGCAGTATTTT
>NA|NA|TRBV7-2|TRBJ2-5
CASSTGLEETQYF
TGTGCCAGCAGCACAGGGCTTGAGGAGACCCAGTACTTC
>NA|TRBD2|TRBV9|TRBJ2-3
CASSVEAGVVTDTQYF
TGTGCCAGCAGCGTAGAGGCGGGAGTGGTGACAGATACGCAGTATTTT
>NA|TRBD1|TRBV7-9|TRBJ2-5
CASSSRTGLETQYF
TGTGCCAGCAGCTCTCGGACAGGGCTGGAGACCCAGTACTTC
>NA|NA|TRBV10-3|TRBJ1-6
CAISETRGGDSPLHF
TGTGCCATCAGTGAAACCCGGGGGGGTGATTCACCCCTCCACTTT
>NA|NA|TRBV9|TRBJ2-3
CASSVAPREGTDTQYF
TGTGCCAGCAGCGTAGCCCCCAGGGAAGGCACAGATACGCAGTATTTT
>NA|NA|TRBV10-1|TRBJ2-3
CASSEAGSTDTQYF
TGCGCCAGCAGTGAGGCGGGGAGCACAGATACGCAGTATTTT
>NA|NA|TRBV7-2|TRBJ1-6
CASSLTRGAPLHF
TGTGCCAGCAGCCTGACCCGGGGGGCACCCCTCCACTTT
>NA|NA|TRBV4-2|TRBJ1-2
CATQATVGNYGYTF
TGTGCCACCCAGGCCACAGTTGGGAACTATGGCTACACCTTC
>NA|NA|TRBV7-6|TRBJ2-2
CASSLFPGRKHTGELFF
TGTGCCAGCAGCTTATTCCCAGGGCGAAAACACACCGGGGAGCTGTTTTTT
>NA|TRBD1|TRBV5-4|TRBJ2-7
CASSGGQGAGDEQYF
TGTGCCAGCAGCGGGGGACAGGGGGCGGGGGACGAGCAGTACTTC
>NA|NA|TRBV9|TRBJ2-3
CASSGRGPPKIDTQYF
TGTGCCAGCAGCGGGCGGGGGCCCCCAAAAATAGATACGCAGTATTTT
>NA|TRBD1|TRBV5-1|TRBJ1-1
CASSLQGAANTEAFF
TGCGCCAGCAGCTTGCAGGGGGCTGCGAACACTGAAGCTTTCTTT
>NA|TRBD1|TRBV9|TRBJ1-4
CASSVLAGGFSRSEKLFF
TGTGCCAGCAGCGTATTAGCAGGGGGTTTTTCCAGGAGTGAAAAACTGTTTTTT
>NA|TRBD1|TRBV13|TRBJ2-7
CASSTRDSSYEQYF
TGTGCCAGCAGCACCCGGGACAGCTCCTACGAGCAGTACTTC
>few|NA|TRBV6-6|TRBJ1-1
CASSYFLNTEAFF
TGTGCCAGCAGTTACTTCTTGAACACTGAAGCTTTCTTT
>NA|NA|TRBV28|TRBJ1-3
CASSGGGSGNTIYF
TGTGCCAGCAGTGGGGGAGGGTCTGGAAACACCATATATTTT
>NA|NA|TRBV5-6|TRBJ2-7
CASSLARAFREQYF
TGTGCCAGCAGCTTGGCCAGGGCCTTTAGGGAGCAGTACTTC
>NA|TRBD2|TRBV7-9|TRBJ2-1
CASSLLQGGYYNEQFF
TGTGCCAGCAGCTTACTCCAGGGAGGGTACTACAATGAGCAGTTCTTC
>NA|NA|TRBV9|TRBJ2-7
CASSVSPLYEQYF
TGTGCCAGCAGCGTGAGCCCTCTCTACGAGCAGTACTTC
>NA|NA|TRBV7-3|TRBJ2-1
CAYPGLPHEQFF
TGTGCCTATCCGGGACTCCCTCATGAGCAGTTCTTC
>NA|NA|TRBV2|TRBJ1-5
CASSPGDEGNQPQHF
TGTGCCAGCAGCCCAGGGGACGAGGGCAATCAGCCCCAGCATTTT
>NA|NA|TRBV19|TRBJ1-5
CASIGYSNQPQHF
TGTGCCAGTATCGGTTATAGCAATCAGCCCCAGCATTTT
>NA|TRBD1|TRBV19|TRBJ2-7
CASRPGQGNFPYEQYF
TGTGCCAGTAGACCGGGACAGGGGAATTTTCCCTACGAGCAGTACTTC
>few|TRBD2|TRBV5-6|TRBJ2-2
CASSRLAGGPRTGELFF
TGTGCCAGCAGCCGACTAGCGGGGGGGCCGCGCACCGGGGAGCTGTTTTTT
>NA|TRBD1|TRBV7-2|TRBJ1-3
CASSLLDRAGNTIYF
TGTGCCAGCAGCCTACTGGACAGGGCCGGAAACACCATATATTTT